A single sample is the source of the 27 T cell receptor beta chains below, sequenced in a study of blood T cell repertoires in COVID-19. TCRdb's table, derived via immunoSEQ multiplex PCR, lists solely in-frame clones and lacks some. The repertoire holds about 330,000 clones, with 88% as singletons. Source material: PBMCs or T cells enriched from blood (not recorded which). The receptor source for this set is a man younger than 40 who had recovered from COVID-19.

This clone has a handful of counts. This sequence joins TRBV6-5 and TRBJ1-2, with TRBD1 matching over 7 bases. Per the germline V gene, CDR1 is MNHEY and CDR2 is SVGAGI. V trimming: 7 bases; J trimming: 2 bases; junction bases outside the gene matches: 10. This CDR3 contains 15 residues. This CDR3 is CASTGQPGTNYGYTF. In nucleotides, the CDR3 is TGTGCCAGCACGGGACAGCCTGGGACCAACTATGGCTACACCTTC.

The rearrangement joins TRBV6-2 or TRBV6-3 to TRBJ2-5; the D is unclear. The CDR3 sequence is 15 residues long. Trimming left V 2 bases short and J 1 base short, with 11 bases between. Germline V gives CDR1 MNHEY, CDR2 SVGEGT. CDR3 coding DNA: TGTGCCAGCAGTTACAGGAGCAACCGCCAAGAGACCCAGTACTTC. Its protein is CASSYRSNRQETQYF.

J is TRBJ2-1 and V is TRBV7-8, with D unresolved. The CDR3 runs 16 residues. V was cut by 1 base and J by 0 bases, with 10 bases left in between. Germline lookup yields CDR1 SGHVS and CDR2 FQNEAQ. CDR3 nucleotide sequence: TGTGCCAGCAGCTTAGGACTTTGGAGCTCCTACAATGAGCAGTTCTTC. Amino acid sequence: CASSLGLWSSYNEQFF. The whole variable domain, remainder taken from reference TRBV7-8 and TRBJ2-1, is GAGVSQSPRYKVAKRGQDVALRCDPISGHVSLFWYQQALGQGPEFLTYFQNEAQLDKSGLPSDRFFAERPEGSVSTLKIQRTQQEDSAVYLCASSLGLWSSYNEQFFGPGTRLTVL.

CDR3 DNA: TGTGCCAGCACGATGAATAGTGAGCAGTTCTTC. Its protein product is CASTMNSEQFF. This chain connects TRBV6-5 to TRBJ2-1; D unclear. V gave up 7 bases and J gave up 9 bases, with 10 bases separating them. The germline CDR1 and CDR2 sequences are MNHEY and SVGAGI. The CDR3 contains 11 residues.

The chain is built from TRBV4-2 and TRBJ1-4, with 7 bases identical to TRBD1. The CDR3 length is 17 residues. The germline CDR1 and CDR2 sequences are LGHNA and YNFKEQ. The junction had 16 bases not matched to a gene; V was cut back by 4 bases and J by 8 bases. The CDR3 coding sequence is TGTGCCAGCAGCCGTCGACAGGGTGGTGCCCCCGAGGAAAAACTGTTTTTT. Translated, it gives CASSRRQGGAPEEKLFF.

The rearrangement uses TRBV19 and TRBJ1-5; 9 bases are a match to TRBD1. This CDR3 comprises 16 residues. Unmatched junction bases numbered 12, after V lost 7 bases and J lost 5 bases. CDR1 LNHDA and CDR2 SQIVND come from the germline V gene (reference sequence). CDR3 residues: CASTILGQGKYQPQHF. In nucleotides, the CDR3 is TGTGCCAGTACCATTCTGGGACAGGGCAAGTATCAGCCCCAGCATTTT.

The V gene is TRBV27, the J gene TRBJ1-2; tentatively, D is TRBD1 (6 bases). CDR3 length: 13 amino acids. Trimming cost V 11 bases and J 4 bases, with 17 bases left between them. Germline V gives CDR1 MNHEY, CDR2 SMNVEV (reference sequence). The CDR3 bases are TGTGCCGTGGCGCGGGGAGGGGGCTATGGCTACACCTTC. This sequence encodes CAVARGGGYGYTF.

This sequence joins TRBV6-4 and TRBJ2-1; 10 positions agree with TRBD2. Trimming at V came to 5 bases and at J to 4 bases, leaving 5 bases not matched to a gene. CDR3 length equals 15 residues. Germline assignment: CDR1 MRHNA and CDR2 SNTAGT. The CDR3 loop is CASSLLAGDYNEQFF. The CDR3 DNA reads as TGTGCCAGCAGTCTGCTAGCGGGGGATTACAATGAGCAGTTCTTC.

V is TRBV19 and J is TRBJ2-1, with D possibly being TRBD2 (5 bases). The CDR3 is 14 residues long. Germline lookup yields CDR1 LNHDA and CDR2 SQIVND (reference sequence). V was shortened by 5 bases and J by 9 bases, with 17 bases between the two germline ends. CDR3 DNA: TGTGCCAGTAGTCTCCGTGACGGGATTGGTGAGCAGTTCTTC. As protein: CASSLRDGIGEQFF.

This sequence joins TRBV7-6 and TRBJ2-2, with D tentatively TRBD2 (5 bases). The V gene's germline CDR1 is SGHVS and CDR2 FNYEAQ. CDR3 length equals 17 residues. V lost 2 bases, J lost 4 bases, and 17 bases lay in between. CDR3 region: CASSLTLDLAGTGELFF. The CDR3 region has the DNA TGTGCCAGCAGCTTAACCCTTGACTTGGCGGGCACCGGGGAGCTGTTTTTT. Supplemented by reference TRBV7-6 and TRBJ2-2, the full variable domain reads GAGVSQSPRYKVTKRGQDVALRCDPISGHVSLYWYRQALGQGPEFLTYFNYEAQQDKSGLPNDRFSAERPEGSISTLTIQRTEQRDSAMYRCASSLTLDLAGTGELFFGEGSRLTVL.

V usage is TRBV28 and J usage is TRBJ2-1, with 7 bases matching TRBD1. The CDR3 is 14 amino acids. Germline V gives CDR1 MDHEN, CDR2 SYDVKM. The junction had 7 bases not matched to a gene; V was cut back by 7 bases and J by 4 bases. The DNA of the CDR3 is TGTGCCAGCACTGGGACAGCTAGTTACAATGAGCAGTTCTTC. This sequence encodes CASTGTASYNEQFF.

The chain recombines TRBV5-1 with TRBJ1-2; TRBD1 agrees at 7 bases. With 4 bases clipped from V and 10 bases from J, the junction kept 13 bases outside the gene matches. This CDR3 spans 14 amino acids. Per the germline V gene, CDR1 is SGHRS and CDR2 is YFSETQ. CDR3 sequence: CASSTGQAQKDYTF. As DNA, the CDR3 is TGCGCCAGCAGCACAGGACAGGCCCAGAAGGACTACACCTTC.

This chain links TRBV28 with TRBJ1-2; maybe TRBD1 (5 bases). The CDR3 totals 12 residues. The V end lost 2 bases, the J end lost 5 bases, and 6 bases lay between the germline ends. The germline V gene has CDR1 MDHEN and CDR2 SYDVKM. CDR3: CASSLGAYGYTF. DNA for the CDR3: TGTGCCAGCAGTTTAGGGGCTTATGGCTACACCTTC.

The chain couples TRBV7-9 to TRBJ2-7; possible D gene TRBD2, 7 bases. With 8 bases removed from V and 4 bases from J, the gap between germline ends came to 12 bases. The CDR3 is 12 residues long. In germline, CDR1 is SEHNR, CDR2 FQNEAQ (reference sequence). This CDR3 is CASGGGRYEQYF. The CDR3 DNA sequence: TGTGCCAGCGGCGGGGGCAGGTACGAGCAGTACTTC.

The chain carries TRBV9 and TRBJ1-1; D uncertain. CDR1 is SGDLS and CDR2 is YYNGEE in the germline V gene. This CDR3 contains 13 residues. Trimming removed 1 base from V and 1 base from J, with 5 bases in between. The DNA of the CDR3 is TGTGCCAGCAGCGTAAGCCGGAACACTGAAGCTTTCTTT. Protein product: CASSVSRNTEAFF. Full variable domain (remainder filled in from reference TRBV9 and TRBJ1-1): DSGVTQTPKHLITATGQRVTLRCSPRSGDLSVYWYQQSLDQGLQFLIQYYNGEERAKGNILERFSAQQFPDLHSELNLSSLELGDSALYFCASSVSRNTEAFFGQGTRLTVV.

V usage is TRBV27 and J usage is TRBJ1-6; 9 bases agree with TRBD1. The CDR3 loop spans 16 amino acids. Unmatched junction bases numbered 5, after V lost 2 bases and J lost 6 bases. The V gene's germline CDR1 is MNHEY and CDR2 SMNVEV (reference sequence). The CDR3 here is CASSLGPGQGNSPLHF. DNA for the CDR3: TGTGCCAGCAGTTTAGGTCCGGGACAGGGTAATTCACCCCTCCACTTT.

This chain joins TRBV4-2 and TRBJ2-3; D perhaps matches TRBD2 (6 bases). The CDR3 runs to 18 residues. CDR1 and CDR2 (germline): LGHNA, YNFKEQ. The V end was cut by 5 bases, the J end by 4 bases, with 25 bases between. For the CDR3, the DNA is TGTGCCAGCAGCGCCGGGGGAAGCGGGCCCGGAGACGCAGATACGCAGTATTTT. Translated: CASSAGGSGPGDADTQYF.

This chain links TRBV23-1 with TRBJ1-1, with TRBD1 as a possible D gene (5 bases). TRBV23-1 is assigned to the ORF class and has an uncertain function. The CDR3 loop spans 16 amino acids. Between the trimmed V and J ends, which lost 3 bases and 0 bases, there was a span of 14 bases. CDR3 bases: TGCGCCAGCAGTCAGGGGGGAGAACCATTGAACACTGAAGCTTTCTTT. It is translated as CASSQGGEPLNTEAFF.

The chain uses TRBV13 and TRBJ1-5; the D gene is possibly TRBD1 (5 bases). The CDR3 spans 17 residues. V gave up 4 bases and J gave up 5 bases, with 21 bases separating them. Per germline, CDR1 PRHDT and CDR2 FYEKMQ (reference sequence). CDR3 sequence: CASSSQSGGTEDQPQHF. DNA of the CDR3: TGTGCCAGCAGCTCCCAATCGGGGGGAACAGAGGATCAGCCCCAGCATTTT.

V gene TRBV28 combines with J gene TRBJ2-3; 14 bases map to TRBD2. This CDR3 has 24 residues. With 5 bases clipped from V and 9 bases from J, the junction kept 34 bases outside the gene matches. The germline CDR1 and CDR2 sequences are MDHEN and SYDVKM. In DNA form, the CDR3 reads TGTGCCAGCAGTATTACGATAGGACTAGCGGGGGGAGAATCTAGCACAGAGGCGATGGGGACGCAGTATTTT. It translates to CASSITIGLAGGESSTEAMGTQYF.

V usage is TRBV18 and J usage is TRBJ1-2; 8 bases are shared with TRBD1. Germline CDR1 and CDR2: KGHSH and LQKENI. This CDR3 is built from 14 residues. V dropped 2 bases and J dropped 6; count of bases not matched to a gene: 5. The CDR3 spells CASSPIDRGHGYTF. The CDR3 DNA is TGTGCCAGCTCACCAATAGACAGGGGACATGGCTACACCTTC.

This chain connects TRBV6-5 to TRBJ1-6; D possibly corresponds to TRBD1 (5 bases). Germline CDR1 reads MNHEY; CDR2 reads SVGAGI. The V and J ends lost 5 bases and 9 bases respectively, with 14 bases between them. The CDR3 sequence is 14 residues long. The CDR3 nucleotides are TGTGCCAGCAGTCCCGGACGGAGGGGTTCACCCCTCCACTTT. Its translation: CASSPGRRGSPLHF.

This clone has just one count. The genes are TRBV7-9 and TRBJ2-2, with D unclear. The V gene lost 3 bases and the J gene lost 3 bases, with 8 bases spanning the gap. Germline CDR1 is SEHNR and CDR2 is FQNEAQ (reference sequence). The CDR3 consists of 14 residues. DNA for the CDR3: TGTGCCAGCAGCTTTGACACCTACACCGGGGAGCTGTTTTTT. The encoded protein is CASSFDTYTGELFF.

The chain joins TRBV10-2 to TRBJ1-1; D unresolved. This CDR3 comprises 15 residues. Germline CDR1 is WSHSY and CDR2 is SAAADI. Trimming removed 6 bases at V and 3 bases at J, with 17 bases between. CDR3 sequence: CASRSIDFRDTEAFF. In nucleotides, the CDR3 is TGCGCCAGCAGGTCGATTGACTTTAGAGACACTGAAGCTTTCTTT.

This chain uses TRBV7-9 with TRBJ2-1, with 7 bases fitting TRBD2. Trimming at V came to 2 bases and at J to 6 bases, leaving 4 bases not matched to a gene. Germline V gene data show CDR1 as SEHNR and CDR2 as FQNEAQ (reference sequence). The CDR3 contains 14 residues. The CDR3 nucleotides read TGTGCCAGCAGCTTAACTAGCGACGGCAATGAGCAGTTCTTC. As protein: CASSLTSDGNEQFF.

The CDR3 sequence is CASSSNLQGQDSPLHF. In DNA, the CDR3 is TGCGCCAGCAGCTCAAACTTACAGGGTCAGGATTCACCCCTCCACTTT. The chain joins TRBV5-1 to TRBJ1-6, with a weak D call TRBD1 (6 bases). Per germline, CDR1 SGHRS and CDR2 YFSETQ. This CDR3 is built from 16 residues. V shed 3 bases and J shed 8 bases, with 18 bases lying between them.

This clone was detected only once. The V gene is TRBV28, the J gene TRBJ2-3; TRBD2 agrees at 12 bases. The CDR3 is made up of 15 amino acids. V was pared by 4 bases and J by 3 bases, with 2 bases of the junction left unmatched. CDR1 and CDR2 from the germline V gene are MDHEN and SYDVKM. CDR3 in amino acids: CASSYGLAGTDTQYF. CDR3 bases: TGTGCCAGCAGTTACGGACTAGCGGGGACAGATACGCAGTATTTT. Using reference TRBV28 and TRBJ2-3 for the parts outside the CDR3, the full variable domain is DVKVTQSSRYLVKRTGEKVFLECVQDMDHENMFWYRQDPGLGLRLIYFSYDVKMKEKGDIPEGYSVSREKKERFSLILESASTNQTSMYLCASSYGLAGTDTQYFGPGTRLTVL.